A single sample gave rise to the 7 T cell receptor beta chains below, sequenced in a study of human T cells and chemical hapten exposure (dated by TCRdb to the early 2020s). The library relied on RACE. Instrument on record: NextSeq 500. TCRdb reprocessing: public reads trimmed at Q25 with fastp, clones called with MiXCR, in-frame beta chains kept. Here each entry gathers all rows of one CDR3 protein and keeps the most common genes and DNA. This sample holds more than 150,000 distinct CDR3 sequences; around 30% were observed only once. In total, the top ten clones hold 2.5% to 3.5% of the sample. According to the study, the label for this sample's time point signals: pre-sensitization, week 0. The sample's treatment or condition label is to be understood as: therapeutic diphenylcyclopropenone sensitization with weekly scalp DPC. The sample here was whole blood, taken in connection with sensitization to the hapten diphenylcyclopropenone (DPC). The receptors were gathered from a woman in her 30s with alopecia areata. Some clones in this sample may be carry-over from other donors' samples.

This rearrangement joins TRBV6-2 or TRBV6-3 to TRBJ2-1; 13 bases map to TRBD2. CDR1 is MNHEY, CDR2 SVGEGT, per germline. The V and J ends lost 8 bases and 5 bases, in that order; junction bases with no gene match: 6. This CDR3 region has 15 residues. The CDR3 coding sequence is TGTGCCAGCGCTAGAGGGACTAGCGGGAACAATGAGCAGTTCTTC. This sequence encodes CASARGTSGNNEQFF.

As DNA, the CDR3 is TGCGCCAGCAGCACAGGGCGAGCCTACGAGCAGTACTTC. This translates into CASSTGRAYEQYF. The genes are TRBV5-1 and TRBJ2-7; a weak D match, TRBD1 (6 bases). The CDR3 runs to 13 residues. Per the germline V gene, CDR1 is SGHRS and CDR2 is YFSETQ. The V and J ends lost 4 bases and 2 bases respectively, with 10 bases between them.

This rearrangement joins TRBV3-1 to TRBJ2-7, with a possible D match to TRBD1 (6 bases). Germline CDR1 LGHDT, CDR2 YNNKEL (reference sequence). The ends were cut back, 4 bases at V and 0 bases at J, with 10 bases in the middle. This CDR3 comprises 14 residues. The chain's CDR3 is CASSRRDNSYEQYF. In nucleotides, the CDR3 is TGTGCCAGCAGCCGCCGGGACAACTCCTACGAGCAGTACTTC.

This clonotype appeared a few times. V and J are TRBV18 and TRBJ2-7; the match to TRBD1 covers 9 bases. The CDR3 is 16 residues long. V was pared by 3 bases and J by 7 bases, with 13 bases of the junction left unmatched. CDR1 and CDR2 from the germline V gene are KGHSH and LQKENI. The CDR3 sequence is CASSPALGQGLGEQYF. The DNA for the CDR3 is TGTGCCAGCTCACCCGCCCTCGGACAGGGGCTAGGGGAGCAGTACTTC.

The chain employs TRBV10-3 and TRBJ2-6; either TRBD1 or TRBD2 may supply D (7 bases each). CDR1 is ENHRY and CDR2 is SYGVKD in the germline V gene. The CDR3 is 15 residues long. Trimming removed 6 bases from V and 3 bases from J, with 12 bases in between. The CDR3 here is CAISTGEGGANVLTF. CDR3 nucleotide sequence: TGTGCCATCAGCACAGGGGAGGGTGGGGCCAACGTCCTGACTTTC.

The chain has TRBV5-6 and TRBJ2-5; 11 nucleotides line up with TRBD2. This CDR3 is built from 14 residues. V was clipped by 10 bases and J by 1 base; unmatched bases: 6. CDR1 is SGHDT and CDR2 is YYEEEE in the germline V gene. The CDR3 region has the DNA TGTGCCTTCGGACTAGCGGGTCGCCAAGAGACCCAGTACTTC. Translated: CAFGLAGRQETQYF.

This clonotype was counted between two and nine times. The chain carries TRBV7-2 and TRBJ2-3; D unclear. Germline V lookup: CDR1 SGHTA, CDR2 FQGNSA. The length of the CDR3 is 13 residues. V dropped 5 bases and J dropped 6 bases, with 12 bases sitting between them. The CDR3 bases are TGTGCCAGCAGCCTTGACACCACGGATACGCAGTATTTT. Amino acids: CASSLDTTDTQYF.